This T cell receptor beta chain was obtained from a study of cytomegalovirus exposure and HLA in healthy donors. Study summary: Out of about 360 genotyped donors, 81% belonged to the Caucasian-associated ancestry cluster. Overall study findings and caveats: A later analysis showed that HLA-associated TCR beta chains had undergone more clonal expansion than equally common others. Most TCR sequences proved rare, with some public TCRs found in many donors. Accurate prediction of most subjects' HLA-A and HLA-B alleles from TCR beta sequences was reported.

PCR involved 60 Vbeta and 13 Jbeta primers. Libraries were prepared by immunoSEQ multiplex PCR; TCRdb keeps only in-frame clonotypes and omits some of them. This sample has about 160,000 clones; around 72% occur once, and the top ten carry roughly 6.6%. Germline loops: CDR1 LGHNA, CDR2 YSLEER. The CDR3 runs 19 residues. V lost 1 base, J lost 3 bases, and 11 bases stayed unmatched. About this clone itself: Its antigen is not identified.

Sequences were obtained from PBMCs. The sequence was obtained from a man between 35 and 55 years old in good health and CMV-seropositive. The chain links TRBV4-3 to TRBJ2-4; 11 nucleotides align to TRBD2. Here the CDR3 reads CASSQGIAGGHVDKNIQYF. CDR3 bases: TGCGCCAGCAGCCAAGGGATAGCGGGGGGGCATGTGGACAAAAACATTCAGTACTTC.